The T cell receptor (beta chain) under discussion was sequenced for a study of Ad26.COV2.S vaccination and SARS-CoV-2 variants. Turning to the study itself: Intramuscular Ad26.COV2.S doses were given once or twice, 56 days apart. Study conclusions and caveats: Vaccinees displayed broader spike-specific TCR repertoires than placebo recipients. The analyses of TCR breadth and depth may have understated the size of total T cell responses.

Treatment defined: 15 to 20 received Ad26.COV2.S at low or high dose, single or two shots; about 5 received placebo; per-sample allocation not given. The study sampled participants on day 63 after the first vaccine or placebo injection. In its sample, this clone was seen a few times. The antigen is not known. The CDR3 sequence is 18 residues long. From germline, CDR1 is SEHNR and CDR2 FQNEAQ (reference sequence). With 1 base removed from V and 0 bases from J, the gap between germline ends came to 13 bases. Repertoires were generated with immunoSEQ multiplex PCR, while TCRdb's copy carries only in-frame clones and drops some. The sample records hundreds of thousands of clones, 70% to 90% being singletons.

The sequence came from a person aged 18-65 years who received the Ad26.COV2.S COVID-19 vaccine or a placebo. The V call is TRBV7-9, the J call TRBJ1-6, with TRBD1 as a possible D gene (6 bases). Material: peripheral blood, obtained in a trial of Ad26.COV2.S vaccine versus placebo. The CDR3 region has the DNA TGTGCCAGCAGCTTAGGTCCGACAGGCCGCTCCTATAATTCACCCCTCCACTTT. This translates into CASSLGPTGRSYNSPLHF.